This T cell receptor (beta chain) was sequenced in a study of technical replicates of blood from a handful of donors. Germline V CDR1 and CDR2: SGHDT, YYEEEE. CDR3 length: 13 residues. The V end was cut by 1 base, the J end by 9 bases, with 8 bases between. A single count supports this clone. The table came from immunoSEQ multiplex PCR; TCRdb's copy has only in-frame clones and leaves some out. The sample comprises about 70,000 clones, approximately 84% of which are singletons, and approximately 4.8% rests with the top ten. The receptor was isolated from a human donor in good health. Some clones in this sample may be carry-over from other donors' samples. Sample: PBMCs. The chain is built from TRBV5-6 and TRBJ1-6; D is uncertain. CDR3 nucleotide sequence: TGTGCCAGCAGCTTGCCGCACGGTTCACCCCTCCACTTT. As protein: CASSLPHGSPLHF.